The 18 T cell receptor beta chains below were found in one sample sequenced in a study of blood T cell repertoires in COVID-19. Sequencing was performed with immunoSEQ multiplex PCR; in TCRdb, only in-frame clones are kept and a portion is missing. The sample has about 480,000 clones; approximately 90% are singletons. The sequencing input was peripheral blood. The receptors derive from a woman in her thirties with acute or convalescent COVID-19.

This clone turned up a few times. The rearrangement joins TRBV14 to TRBJ1-1, with TRBD1 matching over 8 bases. J gave up 5 bases and V 5 bases, and 7 bases lay outside the gene matches. This CDR3 region has 14 residues. Germline assignment: CDR1 SGHDN and CDR2 FVKESK. In DNA, the CDR3 is TGTGCCAGCAGCTTCGGACAGGGTTCGACTGAAGCTTTCTTT. Its protein is CASSFGQGSTEAFF.

The rearrangement uses TRBV6-5 and TRBJ1-3, with D uncertain. V dropped 7 bases and J dropped 3 bases, with 10 bases sitting between them. CDR1 is MNHEY and CDR2 is SVGAGI in the germline V gene. The CDR3 spans 13 residues. This CDR3 reads CASTPVLGNTIYF. CDR3 DNA: TGTGCCAGCACCCCGGTCCTTGGAAACACCATATATTTT.

This clone has just a few counts. The chain recombines TRBV5-1 with TRBJ2-2; D is perhaps TRBD2 (5 bases). The CDR3 contains 14 residues. From germline, CDR1 is SGHRS and CDR2 YFSETQ. V dropped 0 bases and J dropped 6 bases, with 9 bases sitting between them. CDR3 coding DNA: TGCGCCAGCAGCTTGGCCGGGGTTGCCGGGGAGCTGTTTTTT. Translating gives CASSLAGVAGELFF. Drawing the rest from reference TRBV5-1 and TRBJ2-2, the complete variable domain is KAGVTQTPRYLIKTRGQQVTLSCSPISGHRSVSWYQQTPGQGLQFLFEYFSETQRNKGNFPGRFSGRQFSNSRSEMNVSTLELGDSALYLCASSLAGVAGELFFGEGSRLTVL.

This clone was seen many times. The rearrangement joins TRBV21-1 to TRBJ1-2; the tabulated D call, TRBD1, remains unverified against the DNA. TRBV21-1 is termed a pseudogene. This CDR3 is built from 15 residues. The CDR3 protein is CASSNMGQGHYGYTF. Written as DNA, the CDR3 is TGTGCCAGCAGCAATATGGGACAGGGTCACTATGGCTACACCTTC.

About this clone: Different DNA sequences within this sample yield the same CDR3. This sequence joins TRBV9 and TRBJ2-7, with 7 bases identical to TRBD2. This CDR3 has 14 amino acids. The V gene's germline CDR1 is SGDLS and CDR2 YYNGEE. The V segment lost 0 bases and the J segment 2 bases; nucleotides outside the gene matches: 2. CDR3 nucleotide sequence: TGTGCCAGCAGCGTAGGGGCGGGGGCCTACGAGCAGTACTTC. It specifies CASSVGAGAYEQYF. The whole variable domain, filled in from reference TRBV9 and TRBJ2-7, reads DSGVTQTPKHLITATGQRVTLRCSPRSGDLSVYWYQQSLDQGLQFLIQYYNGEERAKGNILERFSAQQFPDLHSELNLSSLELGDSALYFCASSVGAGAYEQYFGPGTRLTVT.

The chain carries TRBV6-6 and TRBJ1-1; D ambiguous. CDR3 length: 12 residues. Germline CDR1 MNHNY, CDR2 SVGAGI (reference sequence). With 6 bases removed from V and 7 bases from J, the gap between germline ends came to 12 bases. The CDR3 DNA reads TGTGCCAGCAGCACAAACAGTGGTGAAGCTTTCTTT. Its translation: CASSTNSGEAFF.

The chain has TRBV29-1 and TRBJ2-2, with a tentative D call TRBD1 (6 bases). CDR3 size: 15 residues. Germline CDR1 reads SQVTM; CDR2 reads ANQGSEA. Trimming took off 6 bases at V and 0 bases at J, with 14 bases between the two ends. CDR3 bases: TGCAGCGTACGAGGCGGACAGACGAACACCGGGGAGCTGTTTTTT. The encoded protein is CSVRGGQTNTGELFF.

V usage is TRBV27 and J usage is TRBJ2-1, with 11 bases identical to TRBD1. The CDR3 runs to 14 residues. Trimming took 5 bases from V and 9 from J; bases not matched to a gene: 6. Germline V gene lookup returns CDR1 MNHEY and CDR2 SMNVEV (reference sequence). CDR3 sequence: CASSRTGGWGEQFF. The CDR3 nucleotides are TGTGCCAGCAGTCGGACAGGGGGCTGGGGTGAGCAGTTCTTC.

The chain has TRBV5-4 and TRBJ1-1; D not resolved. The CDR3 length is 15 residues. Germline V gives CDR1 SGHNT, CDR2 YYREEE (reference sequence). V lost 0 bases to trimming and J lost 3 bases, with 12 bases between them. CDR3 DNA: TGTGCCAGCAGCTTGGGTTTGGGGAGGGACACTGAAGCTTTCTTT. It encodes CASSLGLGRDTEAFF.

The rearrangement uses TRBV30 and TRBJ2-1, with D tentatively TRBD2 (5 bases). Trimming removed 5 bases at V and 0 bases at J, with 11 bases between. The CDR3 totals 14 residues. The germline gives CDR1 GTSNPN, CDR2 SVGIG (reference sequence). The CDR3 loop is CAWAGEGSYNEQFF. The CDR3 DNA follows: TGTGCCTGGGCTGGTGAGGGCTCCTACAATGAGCAGTTCTTC.

V usage is TRBV10-2 and J usage is TRBJ2-3; 10 nucleotides match TRBD2. The CDR3 loop spans 15 amino acids. Trimming cost V 3 bases and J 7 bases; bases outside gene matches: 7. Germline values: CDR1 WSHSY, CDR2 SAAADI. CDR3 nucleotides: TGCGCCAGCAGTGAACTAGCGGGGATAGGGAATACGCAGTATTTT. It translates to CASSELAGIGNTQYF.

In DNA, the CDR3 is TGTGCCAGCAGTGAATATTATTCCGGACAATTAAAGGACACTGAAGCTTTCTTT. Translation: CASSEYYSGQLKDTEAFF. This chain joins TRBV25-1 and TRBJ1-1; D perhaps matches TRBD1 (5 bases). The V gene's germline CDR1 is MGHDK and CDR2 SYGVNS. The CDR3 spans 18 residues. The V end lost 0 bases, the J end lost 3 bases, and 20 bases lay between the germline ends.

The chain joins TRBV28 to TRBJ2-4, with 11 nucleotides matching TRBD2. The CDR3 sequence is 15 residues long. V lost 6 bases, J lost 9 bases, and 10 bases stayed unmatched. Germline V lookup: CDR1 MDHEN, CDR2 SYDVKM. In DNA, the CDR3 is TGTGCCAGCAGCCTTAGCGGGGGGGCGCCCGGCATTCAGTACTTC. Its protein is CASSLSGGAPGIQYF. Together with reference TRBV28 and TRBJ2-4, the CDR3 gives the full variable domain: DVKVTQSSRYLVKRTGEKVFLECVQDMDHENMFWYRQDPGLGLRLIYFSYDVKMKEKGDIPEGYSVSREKKERFSLILESASTNQTSMYLCASSLSGGAPGIQYFGAGTRLSVL.

This chain links TRBV5-1 with TRBJ2-1; TRBD1 agrees at 7 bases. The CDR3 extends over 13 amino acids. After removal of 3 bases from V and 6 bases from J, the junction contained 3 bases not matched to a gene. CDR1 is SGHRS, CDR2 YFSETQ, per germline. The CDR3 loop is CASSYTGVNEQFF. The DNA for the CDR3 is TGCGCCAGCAGCTACACAGGGGTCAATGAGCAGTTCTTC.

This chain links TRBV6-5 with TRBJ1-6, with D unclear. The ends were cut back, 2 bases at V and 6 bases at J, with 8 bases in the middle. Germline loops: CDR1 MNHEY, CDR2 SVGAGI. This CDR3 is 14 amino acids long. The CDR3 region has the DNA TGTGCCAGCAGTTACCAGGATCGTAATTCACCCCTCCACTTT. It yields the protein CASSYQDRNSPLHF.

The chain recombines TRBV3-1 (or the pseudogene TRBV3-2) with TRBJ1-6; D is perhaps TRBD1 (6 bases). CDR1 and CDR2 (germline): LGHDT, YNNKEL (reference sequence). The germline V and J ends were trimmed by 1 base and 7 bases, with 8 bases remaining between them. The CDR3 length is 14 residues. CDR3 region: CASSQVTGNSPLHF. CDR3 nucleotide sequence: TGTGCCAGCAGCCAAGTCACAGGGAATTCACCCCTCCACTTT.

This chain joins TRBV12-5 and TRBJ2-1; TRBD1 matches at 10 bases. Germline CDR1 and CDR2: LGHNT and FRNRAP. The trim removed 0 bases at V and 5 bases at J, leaving 7 bases unmatched. The CDR3 runs 17 residues. The CDR3 region is CASGLVLGQGENNEQFF. CDR3 coding DNA: TGTGCTAGTGGTTTGGTACTAGGACAGGGGGAAAACAATGAGCAGTTCTTC.

CDR3 DNA: TGCGCCAGCAGAGACCTTAAAGGGGACACCGGGGAGCTGTTTTTT. This gives the protein CASRDLKGDTGELFF. The chain links TRBV5-1 to TRBJ2-2, with D perhaps TRBD1 (5 bases). Germline CDR1 SGHRS, CDR2 YFSETQ. The CDR3 runs 15 residues. Trimming took off 5 bases at V and 3 bases at J, with 14 bases between the two ends.